Listed below are T cell receptor beta chains from one sample, sequenced in a study of shared clonotypes between healthy human individuals. The table came from immunoSEQ multiplex PCR; TCRdb's copy has only in-frame clones and leaves some out. The table shows about 1.5 million clones, with around 98% occurring only once. What was sequenced was naive CD4+ T cells sorted from blood. These receptors all come from a man aged 30 to 39 in good health. Each CDR3 is given with its conserved first and last residue. The D gene is left open where the match is weak. Clone size is given for some rows only: seen once, a few or many times, or a class if the clone is expanded.

J gene: TRBJ2-1; D gene: NA; V gene: TRBV4-3; clone size: NA; CDR3 protein: CASRVAGVNEQFF; CDR3 DNA: TGCGCCAGCCGGGTCGCGGGCGTCAATGAGCAGTTCTTC
J gene: TRBJ1-5; D gene: NA; V gene: TRBV11-2; clone size: NA; CDR3 protein: CASSFVGHQPQHF; CDR3 DNA: TGTGCCAGCAGCTTCGTGGGCCATCAGCCCCAGCATTTT
J gene: TRBJ2-1; D gene: NA; V gene: TRBV28; clone size: NA; CDR3 protein: CASSLGEGGHNEQFF; CDR3 DNA: TGTGCCAGCAGTTTGGGGGAAGGCGGCCACAATGAGCAGTTCTTC
J gene: TRBJ2-5; D gene: TRBD1; V gene: TRBV7-9; clone size: NA; CDR3 protein: CASSLGTGVWRETQYF; CDR3 DNA: TGTGCCAGCAGCTTAGGTACAGGGGTCTGGAGGGAGACCCAGTACTTC
J gene: TRBJ2-7; D gene: TRBD1; V gene: TRBV28; clone size: NA; CDR3 protein: CASTDLPGQSATRYEQYF; CDR3 DNA: TGTGCCAGCACCGACCTACCGGGACAGAGTGCTACCCGCTACGAGCAGTACTTC
J gene: TRBJ1-5; D gene: NA; V gene: TRBV27; clone size: NA; CDR3 protein: CASSLLGVGNQPQHF; CDR3 DNA: TGTGCCAGCAGTTTATTAGGGGTGGGAAATCAGCCCCAGCATTTT
J gene: TRBJ2-7; D gene: TRBD2; V gene: TRBV7-2; clone size: NA; CDR3 protein: CASSLAPPSDAGAVYEQYF; CDR3 DNA: TGTGCCAGCAGCTTAGCTCCCCCATCGGATGCGGGAGCAGTCTACGAGCAGTACTTC
J gene: TRBJ2-1; D gene: NA; V gene: TRBV2; clone size: NA; CDR3 protein: CASRRAENNEQFF; CDR3 DNA: TGTGCCAGCAGGAGGGCCGAGAATAATGAGCAGTTCTTC
J gene: TRBJ2-5; D gene: NA; V gene: TRBV29-1; clone size: NA; CDR3 protein: CSVAMVQETQYF; CDR3 DNA: TGCAGCGTCGCTATGGTCCAAGAGACCCAGTACTTC
J gene: TRBJ2-1; D gene: TRBD1; V gene: TRBV5-1; clone size: NA; CDR3 protein: CASSGGQSSYNEQFF; CDR3 DNA: TGCGCCAGCAGCGGGGGACAGAGCTCCTACAATGAGCAGTTCTTC
J gene: TRBJ1-1; D gene: NA; V gene: TRBV9; clone size: once; CDR3 protein: CASSPRTKGITEAFF; CDR3 DNA: TGTGCCAGCAGCCCCAGGACCAAAGGGATCACTGAAGCTTTCTTT
J gene: TRBJ2-7; D gene: NA; V gene: TRBV10-1; clone size: NA; CDR3 protein: CASSEGGIASYEQYF; CDR3 DNA: TGCGCCAGCAGTGAGGGAGGGATCGCCTCCTACGAGCAGTACTTC
J gene: TRBJ2-1; D gene: NA; V gene: TRBV5-1; clone size: NA; CDR3 protein: CASSLVPGDNEQFF; CDR3 DNA: TGCGCCAGCAGCTTGGTTCCCGGTGACAATGAGCAGTTCTTC
J gene: TRBJ2-1; D gene: TRBD1; V gene: TRBV27; clone size: NA; CDR3 protein: CASSPDRGQYEQFF; CDR3 DNA: TGTGCCAGCAGCCCCGACAGGGGGCAGTATGAGCAGTTCTTC
J gene: TRBJ1-1; D gene: NA; V gene: TRBV13; clone size: NA; CDR3 protein: CASRRVPGGTEAFF; CDR3 DNA: TGTGCCAGCCGCAGGGTCCCCGGGGGCACTGAAGCTTTCTTT